This T cell receptor (beta chain) is from a study of cytomegalovirus exposure and HLA in healthy donors. Study outcomes and limitations: Three chains tied to CMV proved CMV antigen-specific in vitro.

The primer mix had 60 Vbeta and 13 Jbeta primers. Repertoires were generated with immunoSEQ multiplex PCR, while TCRdb's copy carries only in-frame clones and drops some. The sample records 160,000 or so clones, around four fifths being singletons. A note on this clone: Its specificity is unknown.

Looked up from germline, CDR1 is SGHVS and CDR2 is FQNEAQ. J was trimmed by 6 bases and V by 5 bases; bases with no gene match: 14. This CDR3 is built from 16 residues. The clonotype originates from a woman aged 45-60 years in good health and CMV-seronegative. The chain couples TRBV7-8 to TRBJ1-2; 8 bases match TRBD1. The sample consisted of PBMCs. CDR3 sequence: CASSPLDSTGVDGYTF. Here the CDR3 DNA reads TGTGCCAGCAGCCCCCTAGATTCGACAGGGGTGGATGGCTACACCTTC.